Below, 19 T cell receptor beta chains from the same sample are listed, as sequenced in a study of T cells of healthy individuals. One entry per CDR3 protein results from TCRdb running MiXCR on the 5' RACE reads. This table has 50,000 to 55,000 distinct CDR3 sequences, about 14% appearing once. These receptors came from a human donor in good health.

In this sample, this clonotype turned up a few times. This chain joins TRBV10-2 and TRBJ2-2; no definite D call. This CDR3 is 12 amino acids long. From germline, CDR1 is WSHSY and CDR2 SAAADI. Trimming shortened V by 3 bases and J by 9 bases, and 8 bases separated the two germline ends. In DNA, the CDR3 is TGCGCCAGCAGTGATTGGCTCCGGGAGCTGTTTTTT. Residues: CASSDWLRELFF.

The chain combines TRBV20-1 with TRBJ2-3, with D unresolved. Germline CDR1 DFQATT, CDR2 SNEGSKA (reference sequence). Trimming cost V 0 bases and J 2 bases, with 18 bases left between them. The CDR3 is 17 amino acids. This CDR3 reads CSARDRLGGPYTDTQYF. CDR3 DNA: TGCAGTGCTAGAGATCGACTGGGCGGTCCTTACACAGATACGCAGTATTTT.

V is TRBV6-5 and J is TRBJ2-1; 8 bases match TRBD1. CDR3 length: 13 amino acids. The germline V gene has CDR1 MNHEY and CDR2 SVGAGI. Unmatched junction bases numbered 4, after V lost 7 bases and J lost 5 bases. This CDR3 reads CASNRQGNNEQFF. The DNA for the CDR3 is TGTGCCAGCAATAGACAGGGGAACAATGAGCAGTTCTTC.

This clonotype occurred many times. The chain employs TRBV7-9 and TRBJ2-3; 8 nucleotides match TRBD2. Unmatched junction bases numbered 6, after V lost 3 bases and J lost 4 bases. CDR3 length equals 15 residues. Germline V gene sequence: CDR1 SEHNR, CDR2 FQNEAQ (reference sequence). CDR3 DNA sequence: TGTGCCAGCAGCTTCCGAGCGGGAGTCCCAGATACGCAGTATTTT. It yields the protein CASSFRAGVPDTQYF.

This clonotype has more than one count but fewer than ten. This sequence joins TRBV20-1 and TRBJ2-5, with 9 bases fitting TRBD2. The J segment lost 5 bases and the V segment lost 3 bases, leaving 7 bases of the junction unmatched. The CDR3 contains 14 residues. Per germline, CDR1 DFQATT and CDR2 SNEGSKA (reference sequence). CDR3 DNA sequence: TGCAGTGCTAGGGCGGGAGGGCCCCGGGAGACCCAGTACTTC. Protein sequence: CSARAGGPRETQYF.

This clonotype was counted ten times or more. The rearrangement joins TRBV6-5 to TRBJ1-6; tentatively, D is TRBD1 (6 bases). CDR1 MNHEY and CDR2 SVGAGI come from the germline V gene. V gave up 6 bases and J gave up 2 bases, with 11 bases separating them. CDR3 size: 15 residues. CDR3 amino acids: CASRHGQTYNSPLHF. The CDR3 bases are TGTGCCAGCAGGCACGGACAGACCTATAATTCACCCCTCCACTTT.

The sample holds many counts of this clonotype. The chain links TRBV19 to TRBJ2-5, with TRBD2 matching 7 bases. The CDR3 consists of 17 residues. The V segment lost 3 bases and the J segment 0 bases; nucleotides outside the gene matches: 10. Germline loops: CDR1 LNHDA, CDR2 SQIVND (reference sequence). CDR3 sequence reads: CASSITSAGADQETQYF. DNA for the CDR3: TGTGCCAGTAGTATTACATCGGCGGGAGCTGACCAAGAGACCCAGTACTTC.

This clonotype showed up many times. The rearrangement joins TRBV20-1 to TRBJ1-4; D may be TRBD1 (5 bases). V shed 3 bases and J shed 11 bases, with 19 bases lying between them. Germline V gene sequence: CDR1 DFQATT, CDR2 SNEGSKA (reference sequence). The CDR3 covers 14 residues. The CDR3 protein is CSARGRGTSFKLFF. The CDR3 DNA is TGCAGTGCTAGGGGGCGAGGAACGTCGTTTAAACTGTTTTTT.

The chain joins TRBV4-1 to TRBJ1-1, with D maybe TRBD1 (6 bases). This CDR3 has 15 residues. In germline, CDR1 is MGHRA, CDR2 YSYEKL. The V gene lost 4 bases and the J gene lost 0 bases, with 12 bases spanning the gap. CDR3: CASSLSGTLNTEAFF. CDR3 DNA: TGCGCCAGCAGCCTTTCTGGGACACTGAACACTGAAGCTTTCTTT.

The V and J genes are TRBV6-2 or TRBV6-3 and TRBJ2-7, with TRBD1 matching over 10 bases. The germline V gene has CDR1 MNHEY and CDR2 SVGEGT. This CDR3 has 14 residues. With V trimmed by 4 bases and J by 3 bases, 3 bases remained unmatched. The CDR3 is CASSSGTGVYEQYF. DNA for the CDR3: TGTGCCAGCAGTTCCGGGACAGGGGTCTACGAGCAGTACTTC.

V gene TRBV20-1 combines with J gene TRBJ1-1; D perhaps matches TRBD1 (6 bases). Germline CDR1 DFQATT, CDR2 SNEGSKA (reference sequence). The CDR3 runs to 15 residues. Trimming removed 7 bases at V and 4 bases at J, with 22 bases between. The CDR3, as DNA: TGCAGTGTTAATCGTCACGGGGGCTGGAGCACTGAAGCTTTCTTT. This translates into CSVNRHGGWSTEAFF.

This clonotype came up many times. V usage is TRBV7-8 and J usage is TRBJ2-7; D may be TRBD1 (6 bases). The V end lost 3 bases, the J end lost 4 bases, and 19 bases lay between the germline ends. The CDR3 loop spans 16 amino acids. CDR1 and CDR2 (germline): SGHVS, FQNEAQ. CDR3 nucleotides: TGTGCCAGCAGCTTGGCCAGGGGAACACTGGGGTACGAGCAGTACTTC. Encoded protein: CASSLARGTLGYEQYF.

A few counts support this clonotype. J is TRBJ2-1 and V is TRBV10-3; 7 nucleotides match TRBD2. Germline V CDR1 and CDR2: ENHRY, SYGVKD. This CDR3 comprises 13 residues. J lost 3 bases, V lost 9 bases, and 5 bases had no gene match. The CDR3 nucleotides are TGTGCCATTCGACTAGCCGACTACAATGAGCAGTTCTTC. It specifies CAIRLADYNEQFF.

This clonotype was detected ten times or more. The V call is TRBV4-2, the J call TRBJ2-7; tentatively, D is TRBD2 (6 bases). The CDR3 is 16 residues long. The V and J ends lost 1 base and 6 bases respectively, with 19 bases between them. CDR1 is LGHNA and CDR2 is YNFKEQ in the germline V gene. The CDR3 region is CASSQGFQGRRSEQYF. CDR3 sequence (DNA): TGTGCCAGCAGCCAAGGGTTTCAAGGGAGGAGGTCCGAGCAGTACTTC.

This rearrangement joins TRBV14 to TRBJ1-2, with 8 bases fitting TRBD1. This CDR3 has 15 residues. Losses at the gene ends were 0 bases for V and 5 bases for J; bases not matched to a gene: 5. From germline, CDR1 is SGHDN and CDR2 FVKESK. The CDR3 protein is CASSQDETGGYGYTF. The CDR3 coding sequence is TGTGCCAGCAGCCAAGACGAAACAGGGGGGTATGGCTACACCTTC.

This clonotype was detected many times. The CDR3 spells CASSDGGQGQETQYF. The CDR3 region has the DNA TGTGCCAGCAGTGACGGGGGCCAGGGGCAAGAGACCCAGTACTTC. The chain employs TRBV2 and TRBJ2-5; D could derive from TRBD1 or TRBD2 (6 bases each). The germline V gene encodes CDR1 SNHLY and CDR2 FYNNEI. V shed 3 bases and J shed 2 bases, with 13 bases lying between them. The length of the CDR3 is 15 residues.

This clonotype was found many times. The genes are TRBV6-5 and TRBJ2-7; 9 bases fit TRBD1. The CDR3 runs to 15 residues. J was trimmed by 4 bases and V by 1 base; bases with no gene match: 5. Germline-derived CDR1 and CDR2 are MNHEY and SVGAGI. CDR3 residues: CASSYYRTGVYEQYF. DNA for the CDR3: TGTGCCAGCAGTTACTATCGGACAGGGGTTTACGAGCAGTACTTC.

This clonotype was observed a handful of times. This chain joins TRBV7-2 and TRBJ1-2; no clear D gene. The germline gives CDR1 SGHTA, CDR2 FQGNSA. This CDR3 has 13 residues. V was cut by 10 bases and J by 1 base, with 13 bases left in between. This CDR3 is CATSTPVNYGYTF. In nucleotides, the CDR3 is TGTGCCACCAGTACGCCGGTTAACTATGGCTACACCTTC.

This clonotype was seen a few times. The chain is built from TRBV6-6 and TRBJ2-7, with D maybe TRBD2 (5 bases). In germline, CDR1 is MNHNY, CDR2 SVGAGI (reference sequence). Trimming stripped 5 bases from V and 6 bases from J, with 17 bases between. The CDR3 totals 14 residues. Here the CDR3 reads CASSPRGDGSEQYF. The CDR3 DNA reads as TGTGCCAGCAGTCCACGTGGGGATGGGAGCGAGCAGTACTTC.